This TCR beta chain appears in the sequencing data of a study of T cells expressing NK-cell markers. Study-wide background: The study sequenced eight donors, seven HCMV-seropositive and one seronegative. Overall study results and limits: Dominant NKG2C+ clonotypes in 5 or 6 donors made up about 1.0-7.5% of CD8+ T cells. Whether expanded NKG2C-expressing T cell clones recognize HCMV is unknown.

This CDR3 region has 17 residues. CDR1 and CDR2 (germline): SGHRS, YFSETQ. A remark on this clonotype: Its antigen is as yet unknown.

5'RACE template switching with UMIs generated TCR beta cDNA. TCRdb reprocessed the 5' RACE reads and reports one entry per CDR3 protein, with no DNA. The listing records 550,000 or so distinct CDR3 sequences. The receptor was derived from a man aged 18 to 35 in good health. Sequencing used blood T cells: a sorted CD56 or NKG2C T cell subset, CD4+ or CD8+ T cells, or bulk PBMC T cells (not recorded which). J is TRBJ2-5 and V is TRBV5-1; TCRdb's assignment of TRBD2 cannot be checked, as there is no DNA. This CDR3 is CASSTRLAGALQETQYF.